The clone carrying this T cell receptor (beta chain) has a count of ten or more. These data originate in a study of T cells in Graves' hyperthyroidism and ophthalmopathy. Using RNA transcripts as the source, TCR beta CDR3 regions were amplified. A first-round RT-PCR of the TCR CDR3 used the HTBI primer set. TCRdb re-derived calls from the multiplex PCR reads in MiXCR, one entry per CDR3 protein. The sample holds some 420,000 distinct CDR3 sequences; approximately 13% are singletons and the top ten take around 5.3%. The study based diagnoses on clinical symptoms, serum thyroxine and TRAb, thyroid ultrasound and orbital computed tomography. The CDR3 sequence is 15 residues long. Germline lookup yields CDR1 MNHNS and CDR2 SASEGT. Trimming took 6 bases from V and 7 from J; bases not matched to a gene: 9.

The clonotype was recovered from a woman aged 18-30 years with Graves' hyperthyroidism. Input material: blood. The rearrangement uses TRBV6-1 and TRBJ2-2, with 9 bases that match TRBD1. The CDR3 DNA sequence: TGTGCCAGCAGCCAGACAGGGGGATCTGGCGGGGAGCTGTTTTTT. Amino acid sequence: CASSQTGGSGGELFF.